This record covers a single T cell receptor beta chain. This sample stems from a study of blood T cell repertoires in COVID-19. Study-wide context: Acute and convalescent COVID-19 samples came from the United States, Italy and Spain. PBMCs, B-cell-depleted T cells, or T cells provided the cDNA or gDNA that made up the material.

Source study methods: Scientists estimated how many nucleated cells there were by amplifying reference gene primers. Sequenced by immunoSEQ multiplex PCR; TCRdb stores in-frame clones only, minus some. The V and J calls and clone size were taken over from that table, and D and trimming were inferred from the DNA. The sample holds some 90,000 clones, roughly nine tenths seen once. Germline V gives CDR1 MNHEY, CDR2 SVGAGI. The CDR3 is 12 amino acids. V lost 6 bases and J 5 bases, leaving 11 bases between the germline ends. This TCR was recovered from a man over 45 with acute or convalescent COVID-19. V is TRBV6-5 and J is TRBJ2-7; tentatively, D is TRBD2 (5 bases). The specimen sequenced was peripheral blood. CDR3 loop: CASRKVRDEQYF. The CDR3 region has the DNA TGTGCCAGCAGGAAAGTGAGGGACGAGCAGTACTTC.